This is a list of T cell receptor beta chains from one sample in a study of Graves' ophthalmopathy and Graves' hyperthyroidism. TCRdb used MiXCR to reprocess the multiplex PCR reads, holding one entry per CDR3 protein. Of about 620,000 distinct CDR3 sequences in the sample, about a fifth are singletons; the top ten hold approximately 6.5%. Specimen: peripheral blood. All receptors come from a woman aged 18-30 years with stable Graves' hyperthyroidism. Some clones in this sample may be carry-over from other donors' samples. Both conserved end residues are part of each CDR3. D genes are given only for firm matches. Clone size appears in some rows only: once, few, many, or a class for an expanded clone.

abundance,d_gene,j_gene,v_gene,CDR3nt,CDR3aa
many,NA,TRBJ1-1,TRBV28,TGTGCCAGCACCTCTGGGGGGGCGGGGAACACTGAAGCTTTCTTT,CASTSGGAGNTEAFF
few,NA,TRBJ2-2,TRBV20-1,TGCAGTGCTAGAGGGGGTACCGGGGAGCTGTTTTTT,CSARGGTGELFF
many,TRBD1,TRBJ2-7,TRBV12-3/TRBV12-4,TGTGCCAGCAAACAGACAGGGGGTACCTACGGGCAGTACTTC,CASKQTGGTYGQYF
many,TRBD1,TRBJ1-2,TRBV5-1,TGCGCCAGCAGCTTTAACCGGGACAGGGGGATCTATGGCTACACCTTC,CASSFNRDRGIYGYTF
many,TRBD1,TRBJ1-1,TRBV6-5,TGTGCCAGCAGTAGAGGGGACAGCCTCATTAACACTGAAGCTTTCTTT,CASSRGDSLINTEAFF
NA,NA,TRBJ1-2,TRBV20-1,TGCAGTGCTAGGCTGCAGGACAAGGGCTACACCTTC,CSARLQDKGYTF
few,NA,TRBJ2-7,TRBV15,TGTGCCACCAGCAGGGATGGCGCTGCAACCTACGAGCAGTACTTC,CATSRDGAATYEQYF
many,NA,TRBJ2-2,TRBV5-1,TGCGCCAGCAGCTTAAAATCGACCGGGAACACCGGGGAGCTGTTTTTT,CASSLKSTGNTGELFF
many,TRBD1,TRBJ1-6,TRBV6-2/TRBV6-3,TGTGCCAGCAGTTACGGCGACAGGGCATCACCCCTCCACTTT,CASSYGDRASPLHF
NA,NA,TRBJ2-7,TRBV27,TGTGCCAGCATTTGGGGTGGGATAAGGTACGAGCAGTACTTC,CASIWGGIRYEQYF
many,NA,TRBJ1-2,TRBV12-3/TRBV12-4,TGTGCCAGCAGTCTAACGGGGACCACCTTC,CASSLTGTTF
few,NA,TRBJ2-7,TRBV6-2/TRBV6-3,TGTGCCAGCAGTTACTCGACCCGCCAGGGGAAGGACGAGCAGTACTTC,CASSYSTRQGKDEQYF
many,TRBD2,TRBJ2-5,TRBV20-1,TGCAGTGCTAGAGGGACTAGCGGGATGGAGACCCAGTACTTC,CSARGTSGMETQYF
NA,TRBD1,TRBJ2-2,TRBV15,TGTGCCACCAGCATACAGGGGGCAAGAACCGGGGAGCTGTTTTTT,CATSIQGARTGELFF
many,TRBD1,TRBJ1-2,TRBV6-1,TGTGCCAGCAGGACTTCGGGACAGGGAGGGGGCTACACCTTC,CASRTSGQGGGYTF
many,TRBD2,TRBJ2-5,TRBV6-1,TGTGCCAGCAGTGAGATAGCGGGGGAAGATGAGGACTTC,CASSEIAGEDEDF
many,NA,TRBJ2-5,TRBV7-9,TGTGCCAGCAGCTTAGGGGAATGGACCCAGTACTTC,CASSLGEWTQYF